This T cell receptor (beta chain) stems from a study of cytomegalovirus exposure and HLA in healthy donors. Findings and caveats of the study: A later analysis reported that several of the most significant clusters appeared to be linked to common viral pathogens, among them Epstein-Barr virus. Later work showed greater clonal expansion in HLA-associated TCR beta chains than in equally common others.

PCR used 60 Vbeta primers and 13 Jbeta primers. The table came from immunoSEQ multiplex PCR; TCRdb's copy has only in-frame clones and leaves some out. This table holds under 75,000 clones, about nine tenths found once. Donors in the study were healthy people who gave bone marrow. As for this clone: Its target is unknown.

This CDR3 spans 16 amino acids. Germline V gene data show CDR1 as SGHTA and CDR2 as FQGNSA. Trimming shortened V by 1 base and J by 0 bases, and 9 bases separated the two germline ends. The V gene is TRBV7-2, the J gene TRBJ2-2; tentatively, D is TRBD2 (6 bases). The sequenced sample consisted of PBMCs. The clonotype originates from a young woman in good health and CMV-seronegative. This CDR3 is CASSLVGGANTGELFF. CDR3 coding DNA: TGTGCCAGCAGCTTAGTCGGGGGAGCGAACACCGGGGAGCTGTTTTTT.